This record concerns one TCR beta chain sequence. The data were taken from a study of T cell changes during pregnancy in multiple sclerosis. Data came from immunoSEQ multiplex PCR; TCRdb stores just in-frame clones and leaves some out. The top ten clones hold around 0.9% of a sample with around 100,000 clones, about 94% of them seen once. The TCR sequence derives from a female donor with multiple sclerosis, enrolled in a pregnancy study. Sequenced here: peripheral blood, sampled before pregnancy.

CDR3 sequence (DNA): TGCGCCAGCAGCCAAGAGGAACGGGCGGGGCTGGGGCCTTACTTC. Translating gives CASSQEERAGLGPYF. The chain has TRBV4-1 and TRBJ2-7; weak D call: TRBD2 (6 bases). The CDR3 consists of 15 residues. Germline CDR1 is MGHRA and CDR2 is YSYEKL. The V gene lost 0 bases and the J gene lost 13 bases, with 22 bases spanning the gap.